The 32 T cell receptor beta chains below all came from one sample that was sequenced in a study of blood T cell repertoires in COVID-19. Sequencing used immunoSEQ multiplex PCR; TCRdb keeps in-frame clones, though not all of them. The profile shows tens of thousands of clones, around 83% of them singletons. Sequenced input: peripheral blood. Every receptor here comes from a man aged 70 or older with acute or convalescent COVID-19.

The chain carries TRBV11-2 and TRBJ1-4, with 7 bases that match TRBD1. CDR3 length: 14 amino acids. J was trimmed by 7 bases and V by 2 bases; bases with no gene match: 4. CDR1 is SGHAT and CDR2 is FQNNGV in the germline V gene. The DNA for the CDR3 is TGTGCCAGCAGCTTAACCCAGGGGGTTGAAAAACTGTTTTTT. Translating gives CASSLTQGVEKLFF.

CDR3 sequence: CASSDWGDQPQHF. The CDR3 DNA is TGTGCCAGCAGCGACTGGGGGGATCAGCCCCAGCATTTT. This chain uses TRBV7-2 with TRBJ1-5; D might be TRBD1 (5 bases). Trimming took off 5 bases at V and 5 bases at J, with 10 bases between the two ends. This CDR3 spans 13 amino acids. The V gene's germline CDR1 is SGHTA and CDR2 FQGNSA.

The CDR3 is CASSQERTNYNEQFF. CDR3 DNA: TGCGCCAGCAGCCAGGAAAGGACTAATTACAATGAGCAGTTCTTC. The genes are TRBV4-3 and TRBJ2-1; a weak D match, TRBD2 (6 bases). V was shortened by 3 bases and J by 4 bases, with 13 bases between the two germline ends. CDR3 length equals 15 residues. Germline CDR1 is LGHNA and CDR2 is YSLEER.

This clone was seen only once. The V and J genes are TRBV2 and TRBJ1-5; 8 bases align to TRBD1. Germline loops: CDR1 SNHLY, CDR2 FYNNEI. Trimming removed 5 bases from V and 6 bases from J; junction bases left unmatched: 9. The CDR3 has 15 amino acids. The CDR3 nucleotides read TGTGCCAGCAGTCCGGACAGGGATTCGGGTCAGCCCCAGCATTTT. It encodes CASSPDRDSGQPQHF.

The rearrangement uses TRBV6-4 and TRBJ1-1, with D maybe TRBD1 (6 bases). The CDR3 is 14 residues long. Per the germline V gene, CDR1 is MRHNA and CDR2 is SNTAGT. Trimming shortened V by 8 bases and J by 4 bases, and 17 bases separated the two germline ends. CDR3 loop: CASSKRAGATEAFF. The CDR3 DNA is TGTGCCAGCTCCAAGCGGGCGGGGGCCACTGAAGCTTTCTTT.

This clone was counted a few times. The gene calls are TRBV6-5 and TRBJ1-4, with 8 nucleotides matching TRBD1. The CDR3 is 14 residues long. J gave up 8 bases and V 0 bases, and 2 bases lay outside the gene matches. Germline lookup yields CDR1 MNHEY and CDR2 SVGAGI. CDR3: CASSYSDRGEKLFF. CDR3 sequence (DNA): TGTGCCAGCAGTTACTCCGACAGGGGAGAAAAACTGTTTTTT.

The chain links TRBV12-3 or TRBV12-4 to TRBJ2-1; 7 positions match TRBD2. The CDR3 totals 13 residues. V shed 6 bases and J 10 bases; nucleotides not matched to a gene: 9. CDR3 bases: TGTGCCAGCAGCCTACCGCCGGGACTAGAGCAGTTCTTC. It translates to CASSLPPGLEQFF.

The chain has TRBV2 and TRBJ2-5; 9 bases map to TRBD1. The germline gives CDR1 SNHLY, CDR2 FYNNEI. The CDR3 extends over 14 amino acids. V was clipped by 9 bases and J by 5 bases; unmatched bases: 10. This chain's CDR3 is CASNRQDRGETQYF. CDR3 DNA: TGTGCCAGTAACCGCCAAGACAGGGGGGAGACCCAGTACTTC.

This rearrangement joins TRBV5-1 to TRBJ1-1; D might be TRBD1 (5 bases). The germline V gene has CDR1 SGHRS and CDR2 YFSETQ. This CDR3 contains 14 residues. Trimming took 0 bases from V and 3 from J, leaving 9 bases between them. CDR3 sequence reads: CASSLDRSYTEAFF. The CDR3 nucleotides are TGCGCCAGCAGCTTGGACAGGTCCTACACTGAAGCTTTCTTT. Variable domain in full (rest from reference TRBV5-1 and TRBJ1-1): KAGVTQTPRYLIKTRGQQVTLSCSPISGHRSVSWYQQTPGQGLQFLFEYFSETQRNKGNFPGRFSGRQFSNSRSEMNVSTLELGDSALYLCASSLDRSYTEAFFGQGTRLTVV.

The sample holds one count of this clone. CDR3 nucleotide sequence: TGTGCCAGCAGCTTAAGTGCGGGGGCCCCGACCGGGGAGCTGTTTTTT. Encoded protein: CASSLSAGAPTGELFF. This chain uses TRBV7-7 with TRBJ2-2; D perhaps matches TRBD2 (7 bases). Germline V CDR1 and CDR2: SSHAT, FNYEAQ (reference sequence). Trimming took off 2 bases at V and 5 bases at J, with 15 bases between the two ends. This CDR3 is 16 amino acids long.

The V and J genes are TRBV19 and TRBJ2-1; 7 nucleotides agree with TRBD2. CDR1 LNHDA and CDR2 SQIVND come from the germline V gene (reference sequence). With 5 bases clipped from V and 4 bases from J, the junction kept 5 bases outside the gene matches. CDR3 length: 14 residues. The CDR3 bases are TGTGCCAGTAGTGAACTAGCGAGGTACAATGAGCAGTTCTTC. It encodes CASSELARYNEQFF.

The chain uses TRBV7-2 and TRBJ1-3; TRBD1 might be the D (6 bases). CDR1 and CDR2 from the germline V gene are SGHTA and FQGNSA. This CDR3 contains 14 residues. Trimming took 6 bases from V and 5 from J, leaving 14 bases between them. DNA for the CDR3: TGTGCCAGCAGTGGGGGGGCGAGGAGAAACACCATATATTTT. This translates into CASSGGARRNTIYF. The entire variable domain, with the rest obtained from reference TRBV7-2 and TRBJ1-3, is as follows: GAGVSQSPSNKVTEKGKDVELRCDPISGHTALYWYRQSLGQGLEFLIYFQGNSAPDKSGLPSDRFSAERTGGSVSTLTIQRTQQEDSAVYLCASSGGARRNTIYFGEGSWLTVV.

The V call is TRBV5-5, the J call TRBJ2-1, with 10 bases identical to TRBD1. Germline lookup yields CDR1 SGHKS and CDR2 YYEKEE (reference sequence). V shed 4 bases and J 3 bases; nucleotides not matched to a gene: 4. This CDR3 region has 15 residues. The CDR3 here is CASSIGQGDYNEQFF. The DNA of the CDR3 is TGTGCCAGCAGCATCGGACAGGGGGACTACAATGAGCAGTTCTTC. The full variable domain, completed using reference TRBV5-5 and TRBJ2-1, is DAGVTQSPTHLIKTRGQQVTLRCSPISGHKSVSWYQQVLGQGPQFIFQYYEKEERGRGNFPDRFSARQFPNYSSELNVNALLLGDSALYLCASSIGQGDYNEQFFGPGTRLTVL.

The rearrangement links TRBV2 to TRBJ1-5; a possible D gene is TRBD1 (5 bases). Germline assignment: CDR1 SNHLY and CDR2 FYNNEI. V shed 7 bases and J shed 4 bases, with 17 bases lying between them. The CDR3 is made up of 15 amino acids. CDR3 in amino acids: CASNSNGGANQPQHF. The CDR3 DNA follows: TGTGCCAGCAACTCGAACGGAGGGGCAAATCAGCCCCAGCATTTT.

The V and J genes are TRBV7-2 and TRBJ1-4; TRBD1 agrees at 7 bases. Germline CDR1 and CDR2: SGHTA and FQGNSA. CDR3 length: 15 residues. Trimming cost V 4 bases and J 4 bases; bases outside gene matches: 6. CDR3 residues: CASSSDRAGNEKLFF. The CDR3 region has the DNA TGTGCCAGCAGCTCAGACAGGGCGGGTAATGAAAAACTGTTTTTT.

The chain carries TRBV2 and TRBJ1-6, with D possibly matching TRBD1 (6 bases). The V gene lost 5 bases and the J gene lost 8 bases, with 16 bases spanning the gap. Germline V lookup: CDR1 SNHLY, CDR2 FYNNEI. CDR3 size: 15 residues. The CDR3 coding sequence is TGTGCCAGCAGTTCTACAGGGTACGGTTATTCACCCCTCCACTTT. This gives the protein CASSSTGYGYSPLHF.

Only a few counts were recorded for this clone. The gene calls are TRBV7-2 and TRBJ2-2; D remains ambiguous. The V gene's germline CDR1 is SGHTA and CDR2 FQGNSA. This CDR3 has 14 residues. V lost 6 bases and J 3 bases, leaving 11 bases between the germline ends. CDR3 region: CASRQAPDTGELFF. The DNA for the CDR3 is TGTGCCAGCAGGCAGGCCCCAGACACCGGGGAGCTGTTTTTT.

This clone has just one count. This chain links TRBV11-3 with TRBJ2-7, with TRBD1 matching 7 bases. This CDR3 has 14 amino acids. Germline values: CDR1 SGHNT, CDR2 YENEEA. V lost 5 bases to trimming and J lost 3 bases; unmatched junction nucleotides: 7. CDR3 protein: CASSPGQRLYEQYF. The CDR3 DNA reads as TGTGCCAGCAGCCCGGGACAGCGTCTCTACGAGCAGTACTTC.

This sequence joins TRBV6-4 and TRBJ2-5; 7 bases are a match to TRBD2. The germline V gene encodes CDR1 MRHNA and CDR2 SNTAGT. This CDR3 spans 13 amino acids. Germline trimming cut 5 bases from V and 2 bases from J; bases unmatched to any gene: 2. The chain's CDR3 is CASSRDYQETQYF. CDR3 in DNA: TGTGCCAGCAGTCGGGACTATCAAGAGACCCAGTACTTC.

This clone was found once. The chain carries TRBV5-1 and TRBJ2-1, with 10 bases aligning to TRBD2. The CDR3 loop spans 15 amino acids. The germline CDR1 and CDR2 sequences are SGHRS and YFSETQ. Trimming removed 1 base from V and 6 bases from J; junction bases left unmatched: 4. The CDR3 here is CASSLRSGGANEQFF. The CDR3 DNA reads TGCGCCAGCAGCTTGAGAAGCGGGGGGGCCAATGAGCAGTTCTTC.

The rearrangement uses TRBV6-5 and TRBJ2-2, with TRBD2 matching 10 bases. The ends lost 7 bases at V and 4 bases at J; junction bases unmatched: 3. Germline CDR1 and CDR2: MNHEY and SVGAGI. The CDR3 is 14 amino acids. CDR3 bases: TGTGCCAGCACTAGCGGGAGTGGCACCGGGGAGCTGTTTTTT. Translating gives CASTSGSGTGELFF.

The CDR3, as DNA: TGTGCCAGCACCCGGGGACTAGAAGCAGATACGCAGTATTTT. Its protein product is CASTRGLEADTQYF. The V call is TRBV27, the J call TRBJ2-3; 8 bases are a match to TRBD2. J lost 4 bases, V lost 7 bases, and 7 bases had no gene match. Germline V gene sequence: CDR1 MNHEY, CDR2 SMNVEV (reference sequence). The CDR3 covers 14 residues.

This chain links TRBV7-9 with TRBJ2-7; 10 bases line up with TRBD2. The CDR3 spans 15 residues. The germline CDR1 and CDR2 sequences are SEHNR and FQNEAQ (reference sequence). V gave up 2 bases and J gave up 5 bases; unmatched junction bases: 6. The DNA of the CDR3 is TGTGCCAGCAGCTTACTAGCGGGAGCAGGGGACGAGCAGTACTTC. Its protein is CASSLLAGAGDEQYF.

The V call is TRBV5-8, the J call TRBJ2-1, with D perhaps matching TRBD1 (5 bases). V was pared by 3 bases and J by 4 bases, with 11 bases between. From germline, CDR1 is SGHTS and CDR2 YDEGEE. The CDR3 sequence is 14 residues long. As DNA, the CDR3 is TGTGCCAGCAGCTCTTCCCAGGGTTACAATGAGCAGTTCTTC. Translated: CASSSSQGYNEQFF.

The chain couples TRBV19 to TRBJ2-1; D gene uncertain. The CDR3 is made up of 12 amino acids. Germline loops: CDR1 LNHDA, CDR2 SQIVND (reference sequence). Trimming removed 3 bases at V and 8 bases at J, with 8 bases between. The CDR3: CASSMISYEQFF. DNA of the CDR3: TGTGCCAGTAGTATGATTAGTTATGAGCAGTTCTTC.

The chain links TRBV11-3 to TRBJ2-2; D is unresolved. Trimming removed 5 bases from V and 6 bases from J, with 13 bases in between. This CDR3 contains 14 residues. Per germline, CDR1 SGHNT and CDR2 YENEEA. This CDR3 is CASSTRLGAGELFF. For the CDR3, the DNA is TGTGCCAGCAGCACCCGCCTGGGCGCCGGGGAGCTGTTTTTT. The whole variable domain, remainder taken from reference TRBV11-3 and TRBJ2-2, is EAGVVQSPRYKIIEKKQPVAFWCNPISGHNTLYWYLQNLGQGPELLIRYENEEAVDDSQLPKDRFSAERLKGVDSTLKIQPAELGDSAVYLCASSTRLGAGELFFGEGSRLTVL.

The genes are TRBV18 and TRBJ1-5, with D tentatively TRBD1 (5 bases). V was cut by 5 bases and J by 1 base, with 12 bases left in between. CDR3 size: 15 residues. The germline gives CDR1 KGHSH, CDR2 LQKENI. CDR3 DNA sequence: TGTGCCAGCTCAGAGTCGACAGCAAGCAATCAGCCCCAGCATTTT. Translation: CASSESTASNQPQHF.

The genes are TRBV6-2 or TRBV6-3 and TRBJ2-2; D remains ambiguous. V was clipped by 4 bases and J by 3 bases, with 9 bases between them. This CDR3 contains 14 residues. Per the germline V gene, CDR1 is MNHEY and CDR2 is SVGEGT. The CDR3 DNA follows: TGTGCCAGCAGTTTGGAGTATTACACCGGGGAGCTGTTTTTT. It codes for CASSLEYYTGELFF.

V and J are TRBV19 and TRBJ1-5; 7 positions match TRBD1. V shed 0 bases and J 8 bases; nucleotides not matched to a gene: 13. Germline lookup yields CDR1 LNHDA and CDR2 SQIVND (reference sequence). The CDR3 is 17 amino acids. DNA for the CDR3: TGTGCCAGTAGTATAGAGACAGGGTTTCTTCGGACCGAGCCCCAGCATTTT. Residues: CASSIETGFLRTEPQHF.

The rearrangement links TRBV15 to TRBJ1-6; D is unclear. This CDR3 contains 14 residues. Between the trimmed V and J ends, which lost 0 bases and 12 bases, there was a span of 12 bases. Germline lookup yields CDR1 LNHNV and CDR2 YYDKDF (reference sequence). This CDR3 reads CATSRDPVEGPLHF. The CDR3, as DNA: TGTGCCACCAGCAGAGATCCGGTCGAGGGACCCCTCCACTTT.

This chain joins TRBV7-2 and TRBJ1-2; 8 bases are shared with TRBD1. CDR1 is SGHTA and CDR2 is FQGNSA in the germline V gene. This CDR3 has 16 amino acids. With V trimmed by 6 bases and J by 0 bases, 9 bases remained unmatched. The CDR3 region has the DNA TGTGCCAGCAGTCCGGCAGGGGGCAGATCTAACTATGGCTACACCTTC. Translated: CASSPAGGRSNYGYTF.

This sequence joins TRBV7-9 and TRBJ2-5, with TRBD2 identical over 9 bases. V lost 4 bases to trimming and J lost 5 bases; unmatched junction nucleotides: 2. This CDR3 has 13 amino acids. Germline CDR1 reads SEHNR; CDR2 reads FQNEAQ (reference sequence). CDR3 amino acids: CASSSGLAETQYF. In DNA, the CDR3 is TGTGCCAGCAGCTCTGGACTAGCGGAGACCCAGTACTTC.